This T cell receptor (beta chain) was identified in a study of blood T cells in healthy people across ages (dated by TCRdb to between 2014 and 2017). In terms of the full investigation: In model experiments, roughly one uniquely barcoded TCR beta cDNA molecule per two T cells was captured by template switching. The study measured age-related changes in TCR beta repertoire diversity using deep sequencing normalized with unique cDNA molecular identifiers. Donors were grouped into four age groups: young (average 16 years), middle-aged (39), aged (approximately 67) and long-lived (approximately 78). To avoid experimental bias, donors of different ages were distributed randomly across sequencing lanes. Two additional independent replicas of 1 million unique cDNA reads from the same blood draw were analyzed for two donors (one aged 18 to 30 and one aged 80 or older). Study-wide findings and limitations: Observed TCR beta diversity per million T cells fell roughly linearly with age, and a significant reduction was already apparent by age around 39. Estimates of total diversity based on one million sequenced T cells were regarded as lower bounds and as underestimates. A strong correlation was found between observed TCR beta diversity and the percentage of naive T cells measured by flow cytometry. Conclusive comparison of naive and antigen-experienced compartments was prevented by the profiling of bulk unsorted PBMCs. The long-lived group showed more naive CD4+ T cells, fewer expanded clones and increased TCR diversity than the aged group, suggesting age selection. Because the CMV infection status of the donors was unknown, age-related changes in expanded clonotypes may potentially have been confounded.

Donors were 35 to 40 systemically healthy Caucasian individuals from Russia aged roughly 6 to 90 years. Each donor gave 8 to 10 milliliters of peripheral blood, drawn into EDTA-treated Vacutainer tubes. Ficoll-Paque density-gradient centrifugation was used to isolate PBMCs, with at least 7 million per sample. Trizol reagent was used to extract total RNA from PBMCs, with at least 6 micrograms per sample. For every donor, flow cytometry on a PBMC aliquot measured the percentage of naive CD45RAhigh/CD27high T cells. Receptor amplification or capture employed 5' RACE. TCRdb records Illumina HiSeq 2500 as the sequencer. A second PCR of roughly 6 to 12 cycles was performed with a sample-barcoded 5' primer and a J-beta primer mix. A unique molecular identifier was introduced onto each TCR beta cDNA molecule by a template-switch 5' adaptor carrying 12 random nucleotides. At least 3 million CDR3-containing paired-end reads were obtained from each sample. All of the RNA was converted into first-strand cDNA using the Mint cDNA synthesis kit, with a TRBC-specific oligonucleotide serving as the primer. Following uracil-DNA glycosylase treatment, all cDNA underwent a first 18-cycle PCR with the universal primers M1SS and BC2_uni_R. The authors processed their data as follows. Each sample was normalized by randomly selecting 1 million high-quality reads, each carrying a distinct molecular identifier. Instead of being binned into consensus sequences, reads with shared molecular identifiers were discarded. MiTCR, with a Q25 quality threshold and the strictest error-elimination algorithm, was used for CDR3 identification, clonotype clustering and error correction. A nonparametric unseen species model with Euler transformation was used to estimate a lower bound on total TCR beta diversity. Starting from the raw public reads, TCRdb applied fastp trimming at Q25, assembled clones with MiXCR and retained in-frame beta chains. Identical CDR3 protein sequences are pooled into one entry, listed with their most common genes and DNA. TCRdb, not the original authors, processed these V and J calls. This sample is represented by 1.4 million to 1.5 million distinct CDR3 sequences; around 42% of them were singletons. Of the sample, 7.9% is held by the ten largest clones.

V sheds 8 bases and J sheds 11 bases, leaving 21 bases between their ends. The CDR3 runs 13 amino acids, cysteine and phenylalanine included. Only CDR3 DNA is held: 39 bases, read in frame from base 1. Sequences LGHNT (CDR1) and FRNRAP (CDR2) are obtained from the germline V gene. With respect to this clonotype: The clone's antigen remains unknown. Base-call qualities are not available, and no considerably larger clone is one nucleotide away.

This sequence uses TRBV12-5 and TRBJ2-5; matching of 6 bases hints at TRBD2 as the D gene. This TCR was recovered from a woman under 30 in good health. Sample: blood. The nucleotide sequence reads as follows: TGTGCTAGTAGTTCGACTAGTTTCCATGAGCAGTACTTC. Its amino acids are CASSSTSFHEQYF.